This T cell receptor beta chain was identified in a study of Ad26.COV2.S vaccination and SARS-CoV-2 variants. CDR3 length equals 15 residues. Germline assignment: CDR1 SGHDT and CDR2 YYEEEE. With 0 bases removed from V and 5 bases from J, the gap between germline ends came to 15 bases. Study-level findings and limits: Participants given vaccine showed non-spike TCR breadth similar to that of placebo recipients.

About this clone: Its target is not known.

Treatment noted: 19 received Ad26.COV2.S at low or high dose, single or two shots; 5 received placebo; per-sample allocation not given. Each sample was drawn 63 days after the first injection (of vaccine or placebo). Boston supplied an adult donor aged 18-55 years. An Ad26 vector carrying the Wuhan-strain SARS-CoV-2 spike served as the vaccine. The method was immunoSEQ multiplex PCR; TCRdb's version includes in-frame clones alone and lacks a portion of them. This repertoire shows around 300,000 clones, 88% found once; its top ten account for around 6.6%. V and J are TRBV5-6 and TRBJ2-7, with D maybe TRBD2 (6 bases). The receptor was derived from a person aged 18-60 years who received the Ad26.COV2.S COVID-19 vaccine or a placebo. Sequenced material: peripheral blood, taken in a trial of Ad26.COV2.S vaccine versus placebo. The CDR3 loop is CASSLGLEEPNEQYF. In nucleotides, the CDR3 is TGTGCCAGCAGCTTGGGACTAGAAGAACCCAACGAGCAGTACTTC.